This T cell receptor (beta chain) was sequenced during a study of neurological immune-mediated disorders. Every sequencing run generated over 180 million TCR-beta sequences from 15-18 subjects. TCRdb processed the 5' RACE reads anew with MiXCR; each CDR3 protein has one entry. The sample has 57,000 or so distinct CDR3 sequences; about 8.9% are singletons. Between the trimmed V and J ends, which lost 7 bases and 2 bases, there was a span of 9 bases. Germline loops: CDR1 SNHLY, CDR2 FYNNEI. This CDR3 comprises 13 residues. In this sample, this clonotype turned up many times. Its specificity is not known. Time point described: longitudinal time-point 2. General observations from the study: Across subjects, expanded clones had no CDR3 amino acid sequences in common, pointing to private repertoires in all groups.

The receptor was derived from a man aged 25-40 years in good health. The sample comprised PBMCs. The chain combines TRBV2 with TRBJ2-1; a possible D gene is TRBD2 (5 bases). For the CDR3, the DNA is TGTGCCAGCATCAGCGGCACCTACAATGAGCAGTTCTTC. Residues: CASISGTYNEQFF.